Reported below is one TCR beta chain. This clonotype was seen repeatedly, ten times or more. Its antigen is currently not known. Base qualities are not recorded, but no much larger clone differs from it by a single base. The sample belongs to a study of T cells in Graves' hyperthyroidism and ophthalmopathy (dated by TCRdb to the late 2010s). For context, the study as a whole: Peripheral blood samples were taken at the time of initial diagnosis, prior to any treatment. Following sampling, methimazole starting at 30 mg daily was given to hyperthyroidism patients, and high-dose intravenous methylprednisolone was given to ophthalmopathy patients. For training and testing, the approximately 92 patients in the discovery cohort were randomly divided in a 7:3 ratio. An independent validation cohort of under 20 hyperthyroidism patients and more than 15 patients who later progressed to ophthalmopathy tested prospective prediction of ophthalmopathy. In addition, the study compared T-cell repertoires in thyroid tissue and in blood from roughly six Graves' hyperthyroidism patients. To identify distinguishing TCR V-J signatures, a discovery cohort of some 99 patients was used, comprising some 45 with Graves' ophthalmopathy and 55 to 65 with stable Graves' hyperthyroidism. TCR Vbeta CDR3 sequencing of 135 peripheral blood samples (more than 40 ophthalmopathy, about 75 hyperthyroidism and around 17 progressor patients) is reported in the paper. What the authors observed across the whole study: No statistical method was used to set the sample size in advance, and investigators knew the group allocation. During validation, the model predicted progression to ophthalmopathy a median of approximately 7 months ahead of onset, with almost 71% sensitivity and less than 85% specificity. In cross-validation, a model built on a 13 V-J signature told ophthalmopathy apart from stable hyperthyroidism with under 90% sensitivity and 81% to 82% specificity, and in testing the same model reached 80%/75%. Blood samples also contained most of the expanded thyroid clonotypes (frequency above 0.001), which suggests that blood repertoires may reflect thyroid immune responses.

From its cysteine to its phenylalanine, the CDR3 spans 13 amino acids. Just CDR3 DNA is preserved here, 39 bases in frame from base 1. A distance of 9 bases separates the germline ends of V and J, which lose 4 bases and 6 bases respectively. Via the germline V gene, CDR1 is SNHLY and CDR2 FYNNEI. Hyperthyroidism patients were newly diagnosed, with disease duration under 2 months, and aged 18 to 65 years. Exclusion was applied to patients with uncontrolled infections, other autoimmune diseases, pregnancy or lactation. Diagnoses were based on clinical symptoms, serum thyroxine and TRAb, thyroid ultrasound and orbital computed tomography. Blood from progressor patients was collected at the time of first diagnosis with hyperthyroidism, before any ophthalmopathy symptoms had appeared. PBMCs were separated from 8 to 10 ml of fresh peripheral blood using Ficoll-Paque density gradient centrifugation. Progressor patients were initially diagnosed with Graves' hyperthyroidism and developed ophthalmopathy during follow-up. Total RNA was extracted using Trizol reagent, and RNA quality was assessed on an Agilent 2100 Bioanalyzer.

The TCR beta CDR3 regions were amplified from the RNA transcripts. For the first round of RT-PCR on the TCR CDR3, the HTBI primer set was used together with the Qiagen OneStep RT-PCR kit. Libraries were constructed in a second round of multiplex PCR, after which size selection and purification were performed. Sequencing of the libraries was done on an Illumina HiSeq2000 using paired-end 100 bp reads. Turning to the authors' computational methods: SOAPnuke was used to process the raw data, with reads discarded if the reads contained adapters or uncalled bases, had a mean Phred below 15, or lacked an exact constant-primer or identifier match. COPE v1.2.5 was used to merge high-quality paired reads, and clonotypes were defined as unique nucleotide sequences. MiTCR v1.1 was used to align clonotypes to the IMGT TRBV, TRBD and TRBJ reference segments. Analysis was restricted to V-J combinations with a frequency above 0.0001, which covered approximately 99% of repertoires. A TCS score was defined as the ratio of F50 (clonal expansion) to E x V (chaos), with BLOSUM62-based TCRdist applied between CDR3 peptides within each V-J. Welch's t-statistics and random forest reduced fewer than 600 V-J features to some 14, which were used in a naive Bayes classifier (R e1071). Using fastp at Q25 and MiXCR, TCRdb reprocessed the public reads and kept productive beta chains. Here each entry gathers all rows of one CDR3 protein and keeps the most common genes and DNA. TCRdb assigned the V and J calls; the authors' analysis was not used. The table for this sample lists about 260,000 distinct CDR3 sequences; 20% to 25% of them were counted only once. About a quarter of the sample belongs to the ten largest clones.

The chain employs TRBV2 and TRBJ2-2; perhaps TRBD2 is the D gene, with 6 bases matching. The receptor's source is a man aged 40-49 years with Graves' hyperthyroidism that later progressed to Graves' ophthalmopathy. What was sequenced was blood. The DNA reads TGTGCCAGCAGTGTGGGGGAGGCCGGGGAGCTGTTTTTT. It translates to CASSVGEAGELFF. Outside the CDR3, residues come from the reference TRBV2 and TRBJ2-2 proteins, so the full variable domain is: EPEVTQTPSHQVTQMGQEVILRCVPISNHLYFYWYRQILGQKVEFLVSFYNNEISEKSEIFDDQFSVERPDGSNFTLKIRSTKLEDSAMYFCASSVGEAGELFFGEGSRLTVL.